The clone carrying this TCR beta chain was seen a handful of times. V shed 8 bases and J 9 bases; nucleotides not matched to a gene: 14. The CDR3 consists of 16 residues. Per germline, CDR1 GTSNPN and CDR2 SVGIG (reference sequence). This sample is part of a study of blood T cell repertoires in COVID-19. Study context: Donors in the United States, Italy and Spain gave samples during acute or convalescent COVID-19.

Measured with immunoSEQ multiplex PCR; TCRdb has only the in-frame clones, and not every one. The table shows about 230,000 clones, with 70% to 90% occurring only once. The chain carries TRBV30 and TRBJ1-6, with TRBD1 matching 12 bases. This clonotype was sampled from a woman in her 70s with active or convalescent COVID-19. Sequencing was carried out using peripheral blood. The CDR3 sequence: CATLILPGQGASPLHF. CDR3 nucleotides: TGTGCCACGCTTATCCTCCCGGGACAGGGGGCTTCACCCCTCCACTTT.